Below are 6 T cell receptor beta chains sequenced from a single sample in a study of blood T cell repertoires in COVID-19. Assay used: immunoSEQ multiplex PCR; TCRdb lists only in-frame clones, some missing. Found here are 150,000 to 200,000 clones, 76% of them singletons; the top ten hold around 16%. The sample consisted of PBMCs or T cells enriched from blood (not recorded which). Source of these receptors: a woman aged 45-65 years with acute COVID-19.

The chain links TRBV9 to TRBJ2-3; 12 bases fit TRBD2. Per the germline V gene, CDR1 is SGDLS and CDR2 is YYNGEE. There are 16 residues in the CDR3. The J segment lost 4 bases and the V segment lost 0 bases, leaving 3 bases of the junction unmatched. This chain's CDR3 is CASSVASGGVADTQYF. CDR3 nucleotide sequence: TGTGCCAGCAGCGTAGCTAGCGGGGGGGTCGCAGATACGCAGTATTTT.

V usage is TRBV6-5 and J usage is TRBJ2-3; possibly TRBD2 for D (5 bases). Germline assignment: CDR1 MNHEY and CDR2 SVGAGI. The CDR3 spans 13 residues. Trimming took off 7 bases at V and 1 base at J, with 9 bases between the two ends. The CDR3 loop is CASIGLRTDTQYF. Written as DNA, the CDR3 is TGTGCCAGCATTGGACTCCGCACAGATACGCAGTATTTT.

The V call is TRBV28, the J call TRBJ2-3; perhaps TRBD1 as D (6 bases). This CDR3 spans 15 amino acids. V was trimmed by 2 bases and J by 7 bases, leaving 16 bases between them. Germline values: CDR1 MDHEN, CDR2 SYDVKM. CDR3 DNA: TGTGCCAGCAGTTTAAGCAGGGGCACCGCGCATACGCAGTATTTT. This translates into CASSLSRGTAHTQYF.

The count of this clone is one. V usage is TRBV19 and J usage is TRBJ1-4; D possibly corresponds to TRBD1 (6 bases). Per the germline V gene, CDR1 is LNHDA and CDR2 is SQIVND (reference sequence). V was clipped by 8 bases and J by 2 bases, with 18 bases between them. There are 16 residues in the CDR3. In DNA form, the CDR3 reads TGTGCCAGTCGCTTTCCTGGGACAACTACTAATGAAAAACTGTTTTTT. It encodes CASRFPGTTTNEKLFF.

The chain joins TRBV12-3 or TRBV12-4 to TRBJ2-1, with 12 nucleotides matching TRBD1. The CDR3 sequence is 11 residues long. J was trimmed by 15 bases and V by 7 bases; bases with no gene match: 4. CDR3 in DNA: TGTGCCAGCACCGGGACAGGGGGCCCGTTCTTC. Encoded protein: CASTGTGGPFF.

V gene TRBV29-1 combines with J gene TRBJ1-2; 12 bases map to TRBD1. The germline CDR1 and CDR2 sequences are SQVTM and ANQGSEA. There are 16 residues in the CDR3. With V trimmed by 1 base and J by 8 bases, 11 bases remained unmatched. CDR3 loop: CSVEVFRGQGAHGYTF. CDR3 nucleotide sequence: TGCAGCGTTGAAGTATTCCGGGGACAGGGGGCGCACGGCTACACCTTC.